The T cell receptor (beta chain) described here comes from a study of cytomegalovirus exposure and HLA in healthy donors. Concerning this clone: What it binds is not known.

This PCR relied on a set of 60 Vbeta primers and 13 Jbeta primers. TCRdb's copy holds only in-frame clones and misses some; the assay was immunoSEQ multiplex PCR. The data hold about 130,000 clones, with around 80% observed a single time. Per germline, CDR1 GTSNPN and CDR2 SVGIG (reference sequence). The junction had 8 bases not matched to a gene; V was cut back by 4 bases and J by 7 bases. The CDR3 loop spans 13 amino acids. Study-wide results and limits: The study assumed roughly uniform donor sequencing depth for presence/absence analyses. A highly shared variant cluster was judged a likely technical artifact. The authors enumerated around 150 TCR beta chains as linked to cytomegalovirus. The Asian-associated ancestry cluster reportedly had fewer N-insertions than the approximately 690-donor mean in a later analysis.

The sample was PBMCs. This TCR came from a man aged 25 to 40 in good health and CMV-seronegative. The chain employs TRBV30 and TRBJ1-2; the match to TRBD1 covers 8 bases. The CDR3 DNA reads TGTGCCTGGATTAGGGACAGGAAAGGTGGCTACACCTTC. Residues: CAWIRDRKGGYTF.